These 30 T cell receptor beta chains were sequenced from one sample in a study of blood T cells in healthy people across ages. A second PCR, run for roughly 7 to 12 cycles, used a sample-barcoded 5' primer plus a J-beta primer mix. TCRdb itself ran the 5' RACE reads through MiXCR, one entry per CDR3 protein. The data contain around 1,500,000 distinct CDR3 sequences, around 39% of them singletons. Specimen: blood. The receptors were gathered from a woman aged 18-29 years in good health.

This clonotype was seen more than once but under ten times. This chain links TRBV12-3 or TRBV12-4 with TRBJ1-1; 10 positions agree with TRBD1. Trimming cost V 6 bases and J 6 bases; bases outside gene matches: 4. This CDR3 contains 13 residues. Written as DNA, the CDR3 is TGTGCCAGCAGCACGGACAGGGGGGCTGAAGCTTTCTTT. It yields the protein CASSTDRGAEAFF.

This clonotype was detected many times. The chain combines TRBV20-1 with TRBJ2-5, with D maybe TRBD1 (6 bases). The V gene's germline CDR1 is DFQATT and CDR2 SNEGSKA (reference sequence). V lost 6 bases and J lost 2, with 16 bases in between. The CDR3 contains 14 residues. The CDR3 nucleotides read TGCAGTGCCCCCACCGGCGGACAGCAAGAGACCCAGTACTTC. Its translation is CSAPTGGQQETQYF.

This clonotype occurred a few times. CDR3 nucleotide sequence: TGTGCCACCAGTGATCCCAGGGGTGGAGAGACCCAGTACTTC. Amino acid sequence: CATSDPRGGETQYF. V usage is TRBV24-1 and J usage is TRBJ2-5, with D perhaps matching TRBD1 (6 bases). The CDR3 totals 14 residues. The germline V and J ends were trimmed by 3 bases and 4 bases, with 11 bases remaining between them. Germline V gives CDR1 KGHDR, CDR2 SFDVKD.

In this sample, this clonotype turned up a few times. The chain couples TRBV29-1 to TRBJ2-1, with 12 positions matching TRBD2. The CDR3 loop spans 13 amino acids. In germline, CDR1 is SQVTM, CDR2 ANQGSEA. With 4 bases clipped from V and 5 bases from J, the junction kept 0 bases outside the gene matches. This CDR3 is CSVGTSGNNEQFF. In nucleotides, the CDR3 is TGCAGCGTTGGGACTAGCGGGAACAATGAGCAGTTCTTC.

This clonotype was detected only a few times. The CDR3 DNA follows: TGTGCCAGCACCTTAAGGTATGAGCAGTTCTTC. Amino acid sequence: CASTLRYEQFF. V is TRBV12-3 or TRBV12-4 and J is TRBJ2-1; D gene unclear. The germline V and J ends were trimmed by 7 bases and 8 bases, with 9 bases remaining between them. This CDR3 has 11 residues.

The chain carries TRBV20-1 and TRBJ2-3; no firm D call. The length of the CDR3 is 13 residues. V shed 4 bases and J shed 2 bases, with 10 bases lying between them. Germline loops: CDR1 DFQATT, CDR2 SNEGSKA (reference sequence). As DNA, the CDR3 is TGCAGTGCTATAGAAAGCCCCACAGATACGCAGTATTTT. It codes for CSAIESPTDTQYF.

This clonotype has a handful of counts. The rearrangement joins TRBV6-1 to TRBJ2-4, with 11 bases that match TRBD1. The DNA matches TRBJ2-7 better at its end, which makes the J call doubtful. The CDR3 loop spans 14 amino acids. CDR1 is MNHNS and CDR2 is SASEGT in the germline V gene. For the CDR3, the DNA is TGTGCCAGCAGTGAATCCGGGACAGGGGGCGAGCAGTACTTC. This encodes CASSESGTGGEQYF.

The J gene is TRBJ2-6, the V gene TRBV6-1; D uncertain. Germline V CDR1 and CDR2: MNHNS, SASEGT. The CDR3 runs 15 residues. V was shortened by 0 bases and J by 0 bases, with 3 bases between the two germline ends. This chain's CDR3 is CASSEASSGANVLTF. CDR3 coding DNA: TGTGCCAGCAGTGAAGCCAGCTCTGGGGCCAACGTCCTGACTTTC.

CDR3 loop: CASGGPGTGELFF. In DNA form, the CDR3 reads TGTGCCAGCGGGGGACCGGGGACCGGGGAGCTGTTTTTT. The chain employs TRBV12-3 or TRBV12-4 and TRBJ2-2; D possibly uses TRBD1 or TRBD2 (5 bases each). CDR3 length: 13 residues. Trimming shortened V by 8 bases and J by 5 bases, and 12 bases separated the two germline ends.

In DNA, the CDR3 is TGTGCCAGCAGTTCCTTGGGGGCTAGGAGCTCCTACAATGAGCAGTTCTTC. It yields the protein CASSSLGARSSYNEQFF. The chain employs TRBV27 and TRBJ2-1; TRBD1 is a possible D gene (6 bases). The CDR3 is 17 residues long. Trimming shortened V by 4 bases and J by 0 bases, and 16 bases separated the two germline ends. Germline CDR1 and CDR2: MNHEY and SMNVEV (reference sequence).

DNA of the CDR3: TGTGCCAGCAGTGAATCGGGACAGCTTACCTACGAGCAGTACTTC. It translates to CASSESGQLTYEQYF. This chain joins TRBV2 and TRBJ2-7; 7 bases are shared with TRBD1. From germline, CDR1 is SNHLY and CDR2 FYNNEI. This CDR3 spans 15 amino acids. V shed 2 bases and J 2 bases; nucleotides not matched to a gene: 6.

The chain has TRBV27 and TRBJ2-7, with TRBD1 matching over 11 bases. The CDR3 contains 16 residues. Germline loops: CDR1 MNHEY, CDR2 SMNVEV (reference sequence). V shed 7 bases and J 7 bases; nucleotides not matched to a gene: 15. This CDR3 reads CASKYVQGQGAHEQYF. CDR3 bases: TGTGCCAGCAAATACGTCCAAGGACAGGGGGCGCATGAGCAGTACTTC.

In nucleotides, the CDR3 is TGTGCCAGCAGCTTATGGGGCCGAAACAGGGGCGCTAATGAAAAACTGTTTTTT. Its protein product is CASSLWGRNRGANEKLFF. This chain uses TRBV7-9 with TRBJ1-4; 7 bases fit TRBD1. This CDR3 spans 18 amino acids. The ends lost 2 bases at V and 3 bases at J; junction bases unmatched: 12. CDR1 is SEHNR and CDR2 is FQNEAQ in the germline V gene (reference sequence).

This clonotype was seen more than once but under ten times. This chain uses TRBV29-1 with TRBJ1-2; D possibly corresponds to TRBD1 (6 bases). Trimming took off 0 bases at V and 3 bases at J, with 11 bases between the two ends. Germline lookup yields CDR1 SQVTM and CDR2 ANQGSEA. The CDR3 has 14 amino acids. The CDR3 loop reads CSVEEWGRYYGYTF. CDR3 bases: TGCAGCGTTGAAGAGTGGGGGCGTTACTATGGCTACACCTTC.

The chain's CDR3 is CASSPDPVTSGDADTQYF. CDR3 DNA: TGTGCCAGCAGCCCAGACCCGGTAACTAGCGGAGACGCGGATACGCAGTATTTT. The genes are TRBV13 and TRBJ2-3; 8 bases map to TRBD2. Germline CDR1 and CDR2: PRHDT and FYEKMQ (reference sequence). There are 18 residues in the CDR3. V lost 5 bases and J lost 6; bases outside the gene matches: 19.

This clonotype was detected a few times. The chain joins TRBV28 to TRBJ2-3, with unresolved D. Trimming removed 1 base from V and 2 bases from J, with 19 bases in between. Germline V gene sequence: CDR1 MDHEN, CDR2 SYDVKM. The CDR3 contains 18 residues. CDR3 DNA sequence: TGTGCCAGCAGTTTATCCCGACAAATGGGTAGTGACACAGATACGCAGTATTTT. This codes for CASSLSRQMGSDTDTQYF.

The chain's CDR3 is CASSLEGTSFEQFF. CDR3 nucleotides: TGCGCCAGCAGCTTGGAGGGGACTAGTTTTGAGCAGTTCTTC. This chain connects TRBV5-1 to TRBJ2-1; 8 nucleotides match TRBD2. J was trimmed by 9 bases and V by 0 bases; bases with no gene match: 5. The CDR3 spans 14 residues. Germline CDR1 and CDR2: SGHRS and YFSETQ.

This clonotype appeared a few times. The chain joins TRBV7-9 to TRBJ2-5, with D perhaps TRBD2 (6 bases). The CDR3 runs to 16 residues. Germline V gives CDR1 SEHNR, CDR2 FQNEAQ (reference sequence). V was trimmed by 7 bases and J by 2 bases, leaving 20 bases between them. The CDR3: CASNTGGPPKQETQYF. The DNA for the CDR3 is TGTGCCAGCAACACCGGGGGTCCGCCAAAACAAGAGACCCAGTACTTC.

The chain has TRBV9 and TRBJ2-5; no clear D. The CDR3 consists of 14 residues. From germline, CDR1 is SGDLS and CDR2 YYNGEE. V lost 4 bases and J lost 2, with 12 bases in between. CDR3 in amino acids: CASSPPGVQETQYF. The CDR3 DNA is TGTGCCAGCAGCCCGCCGGGCGTTCAAGAGACCCAGTACTTC.

This clonotype was observed a few times. The genes are TRBV12-3 or TRBV12-4 and TRBJ2-3; 8 positions agree with TRBD2. This CDR3 is 17 amino acids long. V trimming: 6 bases; J trimming: 7 bases; junction bases outside the gene matches: 18. This CDR3 reads CASSPFRGGSFTHTQYF. The DNA for the CDR3 is TGTGCCAGCAGCCCCTTCCGGGGGGGCAGCTTCACCCATACGCAGTATTTT.

The V call is TRBV29-1, the J call TRBJ2-7; D gene unclear. This CDR3 has 14 amino acids. Deletions cut 7 bases from V and 0 bases from J, with 16 bases between. In germline, CDR1 is SQVTM, CDR2 ANQGSEA. The CDR3 DNA reads as TGCAGCGCTGGGTCGACGTCGAGCTCCTACGAGCAGTACTTC. This translates into CSAGSTSSSYEQYF.

V gene TRBV3-1 combines with J gene TRBJ2-5; D is uncertain. The assigned J gene may be wrong: the sequence end matches TRBJ2-7 better. CDR1 and CDR2 (germline): LGHDT, YNNKEL (reference sequence). The CDR3 has 16 residues. The CDR3 sequence: CASSQERSIRTYEQYF. The CDR3 DNA sequence: TGTGCCAGCAGCCAAGAGCGCAGCATAAGGACCTACGAGCAGTACTTC.

The chain uses TRBV3-1 and TRBJ1-1, with D possibly TRBD1 on 5 matching bases. V dropped 2 bases and J dropped 3 bases, with 13 bases sitting between them. The CDR3 loop spans 15 amino acids. The germline V gene encodes CDR1 LGHDT and CDR2 YNNKEL (reference sequence). The CDR3 coding sequence is TGTGCCAGCAGCCAAAGGGGCCCCGGGGACACTGAAGCTTTCTTT. Protein: CASSQRGPGDTEAFF.

The gene calls are TRBV20-1 and TRBJ1-4; no clear D gene. There are 11 residues in the CDR3. V was shortened by 3 bases and J by 7 bases, with 6 bases between the two germline ends. Germline-derived CDR1 and CDR2 are DFQATT and SNEGSKA (reference sequence). The CDR3 sequence is CSASRSEKLFF. The CDR3 nucleotides read TGCAGTGCTAGTCGTAGTGAAAAACTGTTTTTT.

The CDR3 DNA reads as TGCGCCAGCAGCGTGGAGTATCAGAACACTGAAGCTTTCTTT. This gives the protein CASSVEYQNTEAFF. The chain has TRBV5-1 and TRBJ1-1; D is uncertain. This CDR3 has 14 amino acids. Trimming pared 4 bases from V and 1 base from J, leaving 11 bases between. CDR1 is SGHRS, CDR2 YFSETQ, per germline.

The chain employs TRBV2 and TRBJ2-3; weak D call: TRBD1 (5 bases). Germline CDR1 SNHLY, CDR2 FYNNEI. CDR3 length: 14 amino acids. The germline V and J ends were trimmed by 2 bases and 11 bases, with 17 bases remaining between them. CDR3 sequence: CASSENNQVDRQYF. CDR3 coding DNA: TGTGCCAGCAGTGAAAACAATCAGGTAGACAGGCAGTATTTT.

The chain is built from TRBV9 and TRBJ2-7, with TRBD2 matching over 10 bases. Losses at the gene ends were 2 bases for V and 3 bases for J; bases not matched to a gene: 8. CDR1 and CDR2 from the germline V gene are SGDLS and YYNGEE. This CDR3 is built from 16 residues. The CDR3 protein is CASSVSSGSMGYEQYF. The CDR3 DNA sequence: TGTGCCAGCAGCGTGTCTAGCGGGAGTATGGGCTACGAGCAGTACTTC.

The chain recombines TRBV5-1 with TRBJ2-1; D gene ambiguous. The CDR3 spans 14 residues. V was cut by 4 bases and J by 8 bases, with 16 bases left in between. CDR1 SGHRS and CDR2 YFSETQ come from the germline V gene. CDR3 sequence reads: CASSLSLDVDEQFF. DNA of the CDR3: TGCGCCAGCAGCCTCTCCCTGGACGTTGATGAGCAGTTCTTC.

The chain has TRBV12-3 or TRBV12-4 and TRBJ2-1; 8 positions match TRBD1. Trimming took 7 bases from V and 5 from J; bases not matched to a gene: 7. The CDR3 sequence is 14 residues long. The CDR3 spells CASNPGQENNEQFF. The CDR3 DNA reads TGTGCCAGCAATCCGGGACAGGAGAACAATGAGCAGTTCTTC.

This clonotype was picked up a small number of times. This chain uses TRBV5-1 with TRBJ2-7, with D unclear. Germline V gives CDR1 SGHRS, CDR2 YFSETQ. V was shortened by 1 base and J by 2 bases, with 19 bases between the two germline ends. The CDR3 loop spans 17 amino acids. In DNA form, the CDR3 reads TGCGCCAGCAGCTTGCAGAATCAGGATAGCATCACCTACGAGCAGTACTTC. This gives the protein CASSLQNQDSITYEQYF.